This T cell receptor beta chain was identified in a study of T cells in women clearing cervical HPV infection. Study outcomes and limitations: Cases carried less TRBV6-7 than controls: around 0.11% versus 0.15%. Cases and controls were distinguished at AUC approximately 0.81 by richness and V genes.

The CDR3 sequence is 13 residues long. Germline V CDR1 and CDR2: SGHRS, YFSETQ. Deletions cut 2 bases from V and 0 bases from J, with 6 bases between. Dot-blot hybridization genotyped cervical HPV amplified with MY09/MY11 PCR. Note on this clone: Its target is unknown. Read sequence stops 3 residues before the CDR3 end, and the germline J gene provides the missing end.

Some clones are missing from TCRdb's copy, which holds only in-frame ones; the method was immunoSEQ multiplex PCR. This sample's table reports about 20,000 clones. The V and J genes are TRBV5-1 and TRBJ2-7, with no clear D. The sample comprised blood buffy coat. This receptor was obtained from a woman between 18 and 70 years old with a cervical HPV16 infection that either progressed to CIN3+ or cleared (not recorded which). The CDR3 DNA, read in part, is TGCGCCAGCAGCTTAACAGCCTCCTACGAG. Translated: CASSLTASYE. The full CDR3 protein reads CASSLTASYEQYF.